These 23 T cell receptor beta chains originate from one sample sequenced in a study of T cell repertoires in cytomegalovirus infection. Which antigens these TCRs recognize remains unknown. Using its own MiXCR run on the reads, TCRdb lists one record per CDR3 protein. Of fewer than 1,000,000 distinct CDR3 sequences listed, around 30% are singletons. This specimen consisted of cultured CD8+ T cells from PBMCs, obtained from culture after CMV antigen stimulation. The receptors originated from a human donor in good health (CMV status not recorded). Some clones in this sample may be carry-over from other donors' samples.

The chain is built from TRBV2 and TRBJ2-7, with unresolved D. The germline CDR1 and CDR2 sequences are SNHLY and FYNNEI. This CDR3 region has 10 residues. The V and J ends lost 7 bases and 3 bases respectively, with 4 bases between them. The CDR3 sequence: CASTRYEQYF. The CDR3 DNA sequence: TGTGCCAGCACTCGCTACGAGCAGTACTTC.

This sequence joins TRBV7-6 and TRBJ2-1; no definite D call. V was shortened by 5 bases and J by 9 bases, with 11 bases between the two germline ends. The CDR3 covers 12 residues. Per germline, CDR1 SGHVS and CDR2 FNYEAQ. The CDR3 sequence is CASSVIKTEQFF. The CDR3 bases are TGTGCCAGCAGCGTTATAAAAACTGAGCAGTTCTTC.

This chain connects TRBV7-6 to TRBJ1-1, with D possibly matching TRBD1 (5 bases). The CDR3 runs to 16 residues. The ends were cut back, 5 bases at V and 3 bases at J, with 19 bases in the middle. Per germline, CDR1 SGHVS and CDR2 FNYEAQ. The chain's CDR3 is CASSPGGGFLHTEAFF. In DNA form, the CDR3 reads TGTGCCAGCAGCCCCGGGGGGGGATTCCTTCACACTGAAGCTTTCTTT.

This clonotype was counted once. The genes are TRBV5-1 and TRBJ1-1; maybe TRBD1 (5 bases). Germline V CDR1 and CDR2: SGHRS, YFSETQ. Between the trimmed V and J ends, which lost 2 bases and 0 bases, there was a span of 14 bases. The CDR3 covers 16 residues. The CDR3 protein is CASSLGTGVMNTEAFF. The DNA for the CDR3 is TGCGCCAGCAGCTTAGGTACAGGAGTCATGAACACTGAAGCTTTCTTT.

This chain links TRBV7-6 with TRBJ1-4, with 8 bases lining up with TRBD1. V was clipped by 5 bases and J by 13 bases; unmatched bases: 9. The CDR3 is 13 residues long. Germline V gene data show CDR1 as SGHVS and CDR2 as FNYEAQ. The CDR3 DNA follows: TGTGCCAGCAGCGCCGGGACAGGAATTGGACTGTTTTTT. Its translation: CASSAGTGIGLFF.

This clonotype was seen a handful of times. The V gene is TRBV6-1, the J gene TRBJ2-5, with a possible D match to TRBD1 (6 bases). The CDR3 loop spans 15 amino acids. Germline lookup yields CDR1 MNHNS and CDR2 SASEGT. With 7 bases removed from V and 1 base from J, the gap between germline ends came to 16 bases. The CDR3 region is CASNALTGSQETQYF. In DNA form, the CDR3 reads TGTGCCAGCAACGCTCTTACAGGGAGCCAAGAGACCCAGTACTTC.

This sequence joins TRBV15 and TRBJ1-1; D remains unclear. The V end was cut by 1 base, the J end by 5 bases, with 5 bases between. CDR1 is LNHNV and CDR2 is YYDKDF in the germline V gene (reference sequence). The CDR3 is 12 residues long. The CDR3 nucleotides are TGTGCCACCAGCAGAGGCGAAACTGAAGCTTTCTTT. This encodes CATSRGETEAFF.

This clonotype was seen more than once but under ten times. V gene TRBV19 combines with J gene TRBJ1-6; possible D gene TRBD1, 5 bases. Germline assignment: CDR1 LNHDA and CDR2 SQIVND (reference sequence). This CDR3 is 19 amino acids long. Between the trimmed V and J ends, which lost 1 base and 2 bases, there was a span of 18 bases. Written as DNA, the CDR3 is TGTGCCAGTAGTATAGGGTACCGGGGACCGTTCGCCTATAATTCACCCCTCCACTTT. Protein product: CASSIGYRGPFAYNSPLHF.

The chain is built from TRBV7-9 and TRBJ1-4, with D unclear. Trimming pared 2 bases from V and 4 bases from J, leaving 17 bases between. The CDR3 is 17 amino acids. Germline CDR1 is SEHNR and CDR2 is FQNEAQ (reference sequence). The CDR3 reads CASSLSFVPRINEKLFF. Here the CDR3 DNA reads TGTGCCAGCAGCTTATCCTTCGTCCCGAGGATTAATGAAAAACTGTTTTTT.

This clonotype was detected many times. The chain links TRBV7-6 to TRBJ2-2; no reliable D call. Trimming removed 5 bases at V and 1 base at J, with 11 bases between. The germline CDR1 and CDR2 sequences are SGHVS and FNYEAQ. There are 15 residues in the CDR3. The CDR3 sequence: CASSPSSVNTGELFF. Written as DNA, the CDR3 is TGTGCCAGCAGCCCGTCGTCAGTGAACACCGGGGAGCTGTTTTTT.

There are a few counts of this clonotype. The J gene is TRBJ1-1, the V gene TRBV19; unclear D gene. The germline V gene has CDR1 LNHDA and CDR2 SQIVND (reference sequence). V lost 6 bases and J 1 base, leaving 12 bases between the germline ends. The CDR3 totals 14 residues. The CDR3 protein is CASSKSGWNTEAFF. In nucleotides, the CDR3 is TGTGCCAGTAGCAAATCAGGCTGGAACACTGAAGCTTTCTTT. The whole variable domain, filled in from reference TRBV19 and TRBJ1-1, reads DGGITQSPKYLFRKEGQNVTLSCEQNLNHDAMYWYRQDPGQGLRLIYYSQIVNDFQKGDIAEGYSVSREKKESFPLTVTSAQKNPTAFYLCASSKSGWNTEAFFGQGTRLTVV.

Only a few counts were recorded for this clonotype. The chain couples TRBV3-1 to TRBJ1-5; weak D call: TRBD1 (6 bases). CDR3 length equals 17 residues. CDR1 is LGHDT, CDR2 YNNKEL, per germline (reference sequence). The V end lost 0 bases, the J end lost 4 bases, and 16 bases lay between the germline ends. The CDR3 region is CASSQEPAHRVNQPQHF. CDR3 in DNA: TGTGCCAGCAGCCAAGAGCCCGCGCACAGGGTGAATCAGCCCCAGCATTTT.

This clonotype showed up just once. The chain couples TRBV6-2 or TRBV6-3 to TRBJ2-2; 7 bases map to TRBD1. Trimming at V came to 2 bases and at J to 7 bases, leaving 4 bases not matched to a gene. Germline lookup yields CDR1 MNHEY and CDR2 SVGEGT. This CDR3 region has 14 residues. The CDR3 bases are TGTGCCAGCAGTTACGGCAGGGGGTTCGGGGAGCTGTTTTTT. Encoded protein: CASSYGRGFGELFF.

The genes are TRBV11-2 and TRBJ1-2; possible D gene TRBD1, 6 bases. This CDR3 region has 15 residues. Trimming stripped 2 bases from V and 6 bases from J, with 16 bases between. From germline, CDR1 is SGHAT and CDR2 FQNNGV. CDR3 sequence (DNA): TGTGCCAGCAGCTTACCCGGAGGGGGGGCGGATGGCTACACCTTC. Residues: CASSLPGGGADGYTF. The full variable domain, completed using reference TRBV11-2 and TRBJ1-2, is EAGVAQSPRYKIIEKRQSVAFWCNPISGHATLYWYQQILGQGPKLLIQFQNNGVVDDSQLPKDRFSAERLKGVDSTLKIQPAKLEDSAVYLCASSLPGGGADGYTFGSGTRLTVV.

In the case of this clonotype: The junction departs from germline at one end; a sequencing error may be responsible. V is TRBV6-6 and J is TRBJ1-6, with D perhaps TRBD1 (6 bases). This CDR3 is built from 14 residues. Germline CDR1 MNHNY, CDR2 SVGAGI (reference sequence). DNA of the CDR3: TGTGCCAGCACCCTATCGGGACAAAGTTCAACCCTCCACTTT. It is translated as CASTLSGQSSTLHF.

V and J are TRBV7-6 and TRBJ2-2; 7 nucleotides agree with TRBD1. The V and J ends lost 0 bases and 4 bases, in that order; junction bases with no gene match: 8. The CDR3 covers 17 residues. The germline V gene encodes CDR1 SGHVS and CDR2 FNYEAQ. The CDR3 here is CASSLAVGTVATGELFF. The CDR3 DNA reads TGTGCCAGCAGCTTAGCCGTCGGGACAGTCGCCACCGGGGAGCTGTTTTTT.

A few counts support this clonotype. V is TRBV12-5 and J is TRBJ2-3; 8 positions match TRBD1. Germline lookup yields CDR1 LGHNT and CDR2 FRNRAP. The CDR3 is made up of 18 amino acids. V trimming: 4 bases; J trimming: 1 base; junction bases outside the gene matches: 13. The CDR3 region has the DNA TGTGCTAGTGGTTACAGGACAGGGCAATTTCTCGGCACAGATACGCAGTATTTT. It specifies CASGYRTGQFLGTDTQYF.

The V gene is TRBV11-2, the J gene TRBJ1-1; weak D call: TRBD1 (5 bases). CDR3 length: 16 residues. With 3 bases removed from V and 4 bases from J, the gap between germline ends came to 18 bases. CDR1 is SGHAT and CDR2 is FQNNGV in the germline V gene. DNA for the CDR3: TGTGCCAGCAGCTTGTGGACAATCGAAGGTGGCACTGAAGCTTTCTTT. It specifies CASSLWTIEGGTEAFF.

There are a few counts of this clonotype. The CDR3: CASSDKSSYNEQFF. The CDR3 bases are TGTGCCAGCAGTGACAAGAGCTCCTACAATGAGCAGTTCTTC. The chain employs TRBV12-3 or TRBV12-4 and TRBJ2-1; D is undetermined. This CDR3 is built from 14 residues. V was clipped by 5 bases and J by 0 bases, with 8 bases between them.

The rearrangement uses TRBV20-1 and TRBJ2-1; 10 bases map to TRBD1. Germline V lookup: CDR1 DFQATT, CDR2 SNEGSKA (reference sequence). This CDR3 is 16 amino acids long. V shed 0 bases, J shed 0 bases, and the junction held 2 bases outside the gene matches. The CDR3 sequence: CSARDRTGGSYNEQFF. In nucleotides, the CDR3 is TGCAGTGCTAGAGATCGGACAGGGGGCTCCTACAATGAGCAGTTCTTC.

CDR3 DNA: TGTGCCAGTAGTCCCAGTCTGATGAACACTGAAGCTTTCTTT. Residues: CASSPSLMNTEAFF. The rearrangement uses TRBV19 and TRBJ1-1; D gene unclear. Deletions cut 5 bases from V and 0 bases from J, with 10 bases between. The CDR3 is 14 residues long. CDR1 and CDR2 (germline): LNHDA, SQIVND (reference sequence).

This clonotype was detected a few times. This sequence joins TRBV28 and TRBJ1-1, with D possibly TRBD1 on 5 matching bases. In germline, CDR1 is MDHEN, CDR2 SYDVKM. Trimming left V 7 bases short and J 2 bases short, with 17 bases between. The CDR3 totals 15 residues. This CDR3 is CASTWDVPINTEAFF. The DNA for the CDR3 is TGTGCCAGCACTTGGGACGTCCCTATCAACACTGAAGCTTTCTTT.

This sequence joins TRBV7-8 and TRBJ1-1, with D unresolved. The germline V gene has CDR1 SGHVS and CDR2 FQNEAQ. With 4 bases removed from V and 5 bases from J, the gap between germline ends came to 11 bases. This CDR3 has 13 residues. CDR3 DNA sequence: TGTGCCAGCAGCTCTAGGCCCTCAACTGAAGCTTTCTTT. Its translation is CASSSRPSTEAFF.